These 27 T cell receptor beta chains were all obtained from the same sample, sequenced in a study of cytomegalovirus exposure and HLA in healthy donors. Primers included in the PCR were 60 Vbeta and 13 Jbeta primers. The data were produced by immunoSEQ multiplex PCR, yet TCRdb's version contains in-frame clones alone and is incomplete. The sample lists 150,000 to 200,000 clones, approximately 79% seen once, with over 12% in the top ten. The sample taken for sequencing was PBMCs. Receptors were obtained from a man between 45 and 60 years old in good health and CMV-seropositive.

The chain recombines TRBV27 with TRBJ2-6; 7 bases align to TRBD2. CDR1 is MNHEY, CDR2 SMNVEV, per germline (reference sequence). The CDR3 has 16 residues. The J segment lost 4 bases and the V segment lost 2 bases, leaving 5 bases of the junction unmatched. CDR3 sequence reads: CASSLTRGTGANVLTF. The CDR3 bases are TGTGCCAGCAGTTTAACGCGGGGGACGGGGGCCAACGTCCTGACTTTC. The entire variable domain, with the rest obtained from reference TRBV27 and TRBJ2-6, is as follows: EAQVTQNPRYLITVTGKKLTVTCSQNMNHEYMSWYRQDPGLGLRQIYYSMNVEVTDKGDVPEGYKVSRKEKRNFPLILESPSPNQTSLYFCASSLTRGTGANVLTFGAGSRLTVL.

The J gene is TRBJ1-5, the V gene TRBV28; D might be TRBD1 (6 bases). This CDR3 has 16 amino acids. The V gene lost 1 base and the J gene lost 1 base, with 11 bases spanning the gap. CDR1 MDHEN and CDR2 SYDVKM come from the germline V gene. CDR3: CASSLYPGVSNQPQHF. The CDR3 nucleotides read TGTGCCAGCAGTTTATACCCAGGGGTCAGCAATCAGCCCCAGCATTTT.

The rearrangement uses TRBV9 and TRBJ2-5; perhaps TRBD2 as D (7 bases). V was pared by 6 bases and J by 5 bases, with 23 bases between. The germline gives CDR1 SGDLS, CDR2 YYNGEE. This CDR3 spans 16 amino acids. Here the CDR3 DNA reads TGTGCCAGCAACTCGGGGGGCGGATTATTAACCGAGACCCAGTACTTC. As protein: CASNSGGGLLTETQYF.

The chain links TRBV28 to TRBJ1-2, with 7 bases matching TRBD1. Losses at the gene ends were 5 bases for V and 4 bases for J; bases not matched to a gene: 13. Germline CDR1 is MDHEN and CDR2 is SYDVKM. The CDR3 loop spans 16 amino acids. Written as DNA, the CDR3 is TGTGCCAGCAGTCCGGAACGACAGGGTACATTCTATGGCTACACCTTC. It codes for CASSPERQGTFYGYTF.

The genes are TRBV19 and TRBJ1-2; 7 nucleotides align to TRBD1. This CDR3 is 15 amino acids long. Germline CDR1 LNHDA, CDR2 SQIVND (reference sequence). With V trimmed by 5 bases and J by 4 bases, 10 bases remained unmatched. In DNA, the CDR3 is TGTGCCAGTAGTCAGAGAGACAGGGTTATCTATGGCTACACCTTC. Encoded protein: CASSQRDRVIYGYTF.

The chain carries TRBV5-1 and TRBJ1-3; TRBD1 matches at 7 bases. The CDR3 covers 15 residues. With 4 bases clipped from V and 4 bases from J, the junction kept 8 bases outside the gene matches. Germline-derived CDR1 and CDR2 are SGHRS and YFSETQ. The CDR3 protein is CASSLIPGQGNTIYF. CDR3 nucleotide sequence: TGCGCCAGCAGCCTCATCCCGGGACAGGGAAACACCATATATTTT.

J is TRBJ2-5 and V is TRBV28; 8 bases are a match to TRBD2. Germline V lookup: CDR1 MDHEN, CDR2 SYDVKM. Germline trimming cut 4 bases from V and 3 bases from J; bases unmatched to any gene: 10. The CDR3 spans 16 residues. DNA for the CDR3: TGTGCCAGCAGTTCCACCCGAGAGCGGGGGAAAGAGACCCAGTACTTC. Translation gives CASSSTRERGKETQYF.

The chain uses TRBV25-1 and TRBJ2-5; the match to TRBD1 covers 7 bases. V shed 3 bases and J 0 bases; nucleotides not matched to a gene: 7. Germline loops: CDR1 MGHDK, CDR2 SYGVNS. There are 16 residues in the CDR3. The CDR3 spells CASSDLGQRYQETQYF. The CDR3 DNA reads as TGTGCCAGCAGTGACTTGGGACAGAGATACCAAGAGACCCAGTACTTC.

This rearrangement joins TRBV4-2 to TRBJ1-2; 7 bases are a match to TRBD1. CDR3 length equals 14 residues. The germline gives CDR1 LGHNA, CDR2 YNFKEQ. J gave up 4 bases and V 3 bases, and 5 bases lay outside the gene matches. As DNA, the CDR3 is TGTGCCAGCAGCCACGCTAGGGACAGCTATGGCTACACCTTC. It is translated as CASSHARDSYGYTF.

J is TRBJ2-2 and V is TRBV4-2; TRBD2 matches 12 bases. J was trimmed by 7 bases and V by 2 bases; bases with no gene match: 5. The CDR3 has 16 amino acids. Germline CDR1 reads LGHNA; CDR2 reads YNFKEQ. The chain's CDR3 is CASSQSSGGAYGELFF. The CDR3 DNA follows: TGTGCCAGCAGCCAATCTAGCGGGGGGGCCTACGGGGAGCTGTTTTTT.

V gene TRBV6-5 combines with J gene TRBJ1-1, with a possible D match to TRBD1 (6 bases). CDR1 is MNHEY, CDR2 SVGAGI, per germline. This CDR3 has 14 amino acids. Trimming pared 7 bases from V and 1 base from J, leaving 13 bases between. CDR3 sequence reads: CASIGPGANTEAFF. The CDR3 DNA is TGTGCCAGCATTGGACCAGGGGCGAACACTGAAGCTTTCTTT.

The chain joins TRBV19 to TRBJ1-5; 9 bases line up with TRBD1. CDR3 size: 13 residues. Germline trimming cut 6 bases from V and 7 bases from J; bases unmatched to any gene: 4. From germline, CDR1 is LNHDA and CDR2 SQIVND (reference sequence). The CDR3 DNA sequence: TGTGCCAGTAGAGAACAGGGGGCGCAGCCCCAGCATTTT. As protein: CASREQGAQPQHF. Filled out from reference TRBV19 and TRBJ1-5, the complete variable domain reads DGGITQSPKYLFRKEGQNVTLSCEQNLNHDAMYWYRQDPGQGLRLIYYSQIVNDFQKGDIAEGYSVSREKKESFPLTVTSAQKNPTAFYLCASREQGAQPQHFGDGTRLSIL.

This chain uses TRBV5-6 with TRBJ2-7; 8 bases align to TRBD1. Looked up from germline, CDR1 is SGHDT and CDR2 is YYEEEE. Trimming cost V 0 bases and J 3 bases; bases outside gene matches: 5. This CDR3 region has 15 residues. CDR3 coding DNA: TGTGCCAGCAGCTTGGTGGGACAGGTATACTACGAGCAGTACTTC. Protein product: CASSLVGQVYYEQYF.

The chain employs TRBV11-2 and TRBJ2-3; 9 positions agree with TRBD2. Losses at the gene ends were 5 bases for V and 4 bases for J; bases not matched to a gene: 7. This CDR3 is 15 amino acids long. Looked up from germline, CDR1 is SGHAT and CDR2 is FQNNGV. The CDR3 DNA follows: TGTGCCAGCAGCCCGCGGGGGGGGGTTGCAGATACGCAGTATTTT. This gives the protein CASSPRGGVADTQYF.

CDR3 nucleotide sequence: TGCGCCAGCAGCCTTTTCCTCGGCGGGGAGACTAGCACAGATACGCAGTATTTT. Translating it yields CASSLFLGGETSTDTQYF. J is TRBJ2-3 and V is TRBV4-3; D possibly corresponds to TRBD2 (6 bases). CDR1 is LGHNA and CDR2 is YSLEER in the germline V gene. The ends were cut back, 4 bases at V and 0 bases at J, with 20 bases in the middle. The CDR3 is 18 residues long.

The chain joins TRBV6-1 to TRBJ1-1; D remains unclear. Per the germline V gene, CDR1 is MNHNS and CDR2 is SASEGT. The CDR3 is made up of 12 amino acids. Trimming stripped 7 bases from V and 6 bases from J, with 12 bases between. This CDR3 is CASKGRAAEAFF. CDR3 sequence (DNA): TGTGCCAGCAAAGGGAGGGCCGCTGAAGCTTTCTTT.

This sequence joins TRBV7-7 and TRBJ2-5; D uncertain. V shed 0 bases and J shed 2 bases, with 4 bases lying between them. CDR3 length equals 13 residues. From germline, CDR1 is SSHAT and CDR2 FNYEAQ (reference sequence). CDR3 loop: CASSLAIQETQYF. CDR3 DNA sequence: TGTGCCAGCAGCTTAGCTATTCAAGAGACCCAGTACTTC.

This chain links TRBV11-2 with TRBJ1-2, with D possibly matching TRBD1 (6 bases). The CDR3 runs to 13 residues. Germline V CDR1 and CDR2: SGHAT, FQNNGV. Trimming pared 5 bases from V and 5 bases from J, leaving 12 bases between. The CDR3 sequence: CASSQTGSYGYTF. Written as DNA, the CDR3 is TGTGCCAGCAGCCAGACAGGCTCGTATGGCTACACCTTC.

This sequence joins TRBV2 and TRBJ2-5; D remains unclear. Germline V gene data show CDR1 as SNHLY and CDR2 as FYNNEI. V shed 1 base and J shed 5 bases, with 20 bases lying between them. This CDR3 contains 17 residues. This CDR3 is CASSEVGRRHRQETQYF. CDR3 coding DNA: TGTGCCAGCAGTGAAGTGGGCAGGCGCCATCGGCAGGAGACCCAGTACTTC.

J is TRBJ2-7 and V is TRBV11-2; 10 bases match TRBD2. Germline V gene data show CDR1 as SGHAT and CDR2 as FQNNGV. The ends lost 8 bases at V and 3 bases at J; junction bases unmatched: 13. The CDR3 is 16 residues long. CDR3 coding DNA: TGTGCCAGCTCCCCTTTGAGCGGGGGGGCTTTCTACGAGCAGTACTTC. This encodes CASSPLSGGAFYEQYF.

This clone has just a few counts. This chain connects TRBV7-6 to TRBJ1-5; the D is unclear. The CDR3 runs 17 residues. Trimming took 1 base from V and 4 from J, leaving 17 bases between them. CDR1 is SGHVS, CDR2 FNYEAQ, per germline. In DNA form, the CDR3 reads TGTGCCAGCAGCTTAGAAGGCGACCGGTCGGGGAATCAGCCCCAGCATTTT. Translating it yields CASSLEGDRSGNQPQHF. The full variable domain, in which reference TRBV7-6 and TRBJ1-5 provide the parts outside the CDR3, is GAGVSQSPRYKVTKRGQDVALRCDPISGHVSLYWYRQALGQGPEFLTYFNYEAQQDKSGLPNDRFSAERPEGSISTLTIQRTEQRDSAMYRCASSLEGDRSGNQPQHFGDGTRLSIL.

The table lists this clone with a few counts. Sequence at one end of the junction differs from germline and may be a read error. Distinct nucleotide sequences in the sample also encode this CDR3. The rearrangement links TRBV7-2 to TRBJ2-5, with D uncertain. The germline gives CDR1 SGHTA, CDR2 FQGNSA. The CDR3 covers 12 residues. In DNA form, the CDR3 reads TGTGCCAGCAGCACGTACCAGGAGACCCAGTACTTC. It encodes CASSTYQETQYF.

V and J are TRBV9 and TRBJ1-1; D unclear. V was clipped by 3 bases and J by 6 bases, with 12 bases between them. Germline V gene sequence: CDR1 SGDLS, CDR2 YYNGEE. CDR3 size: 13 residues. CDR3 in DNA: TGTGCCAGCAGCGCTTCAGGATTTTCTGAAGCTTTCTTT. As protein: CASSASGFSEAFF.

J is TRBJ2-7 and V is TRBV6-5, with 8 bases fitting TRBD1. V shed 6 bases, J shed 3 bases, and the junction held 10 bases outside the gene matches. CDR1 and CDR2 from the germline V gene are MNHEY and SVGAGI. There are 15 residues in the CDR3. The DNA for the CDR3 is TGTGCCAGCAGGAGCTTGACAGGGGCCGGCTACGAGCAGTACTTC. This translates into CASRSLTGAGYEQYF.

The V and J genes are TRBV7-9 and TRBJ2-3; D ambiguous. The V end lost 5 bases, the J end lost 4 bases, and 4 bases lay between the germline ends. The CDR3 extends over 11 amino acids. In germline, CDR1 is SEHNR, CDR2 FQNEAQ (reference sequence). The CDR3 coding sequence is TGTGCCAGCAGCATATCAGATACGCAGTATTTT. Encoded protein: CASSISDTQYF.

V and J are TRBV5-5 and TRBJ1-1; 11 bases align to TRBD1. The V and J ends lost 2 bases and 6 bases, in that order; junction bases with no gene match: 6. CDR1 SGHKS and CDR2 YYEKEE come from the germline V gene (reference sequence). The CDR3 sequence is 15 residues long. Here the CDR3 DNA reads TGTGCCAGCAGCTTACTGGACAGGGGGCGCCCTGAAGCTTTCTTT. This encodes CASSLLDRGRPEAFF. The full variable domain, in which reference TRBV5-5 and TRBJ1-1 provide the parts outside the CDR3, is DAGVTQSPTHLIKTRGQQVTLRCSPISGHKSVSWYQQVLGQGPQFIFQYYEKEERGRGNFPDRFSARQFPNYSSELNVNALLLGDSALYLCASSLLDRGRPEAFFGQGTRLTVV.

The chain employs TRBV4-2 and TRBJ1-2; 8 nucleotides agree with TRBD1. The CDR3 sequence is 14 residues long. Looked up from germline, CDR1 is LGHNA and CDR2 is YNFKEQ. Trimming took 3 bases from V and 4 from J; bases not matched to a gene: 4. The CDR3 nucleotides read TGTGCCAGCAGCCAGGACAGGGAGAGCTATGGCTACACCTTC. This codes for CASSQDRESYGYTF.